This TCR beta chain was recovered during a study of blood T cell repertoires in COVID-19. Across the study: T cells, B-cell-depleted T cells, or PBMCs supplied cDNA or gDNA.

The age range of participants was 18 to 89 years, with residence in approximately 25 US areas. The length of the CDR3 is 16 residues. The V and J ends lost 0 bases and 0 bases respectively, with 11 bases between them. The germline V gene encodes CDR1 MGHDK and CDR2 SYGVNS. As originally analysed: From reference gene primer amplification, estimates of nucleated cell counts were derived. TCRdb's copy holds only in-frame clones and misses some; the assay was immunoSEQ multiplex PCR. V and J calls plus clone size are reproduced from that table; the DNA served to infer D and trimming. Among 350,000 to 500,000 clones, about 88% were seen once, and the ten largest hold 1.4% to 1.5%.

J is TRBJ1-1 and V is TRBV25-1; no clear D. This clonotype was obtained from a woman aged 18 to 35 who had been exposed to COVID-19. Source material: PBMCs or T cells enriched from blood (not recorded which). The CDR3 sequence: CASSEYFSEMNTEAFF. CDR3 coding DNA: TGTGCCAGCAGTGAATATTTTTCGGAGATGAACACTGAAGCTTTCTTT.